This TCR beta chain was obtained from a study of T-cell memory formation after mild COVID-19. Study-wide background: There were largely donor-specific TCR clusters. Study findings and constraints: Researchers found some responding clones in pre-infection memory, a sign that cross-reactive memory joined.

Germline-derived CDR1 and CDR2 are SQVTM and ANQGSEA. Trimming took 5 bases from V and 0 from J, leaving 10 bases between them. The CDR3 runs 14 residues. Via MiXCR, TCRdb re-called the 5' RACE reads, giving one row per CDR3 protein. Of over 150,000 distinct CDR3 sequences in the sample, under 15% are singletons; the top ten hold 2.5% to 3.5%. Comments on this clonotype: Its antigen is unidentified.

Sequenced input: PBMCs or a T cell subset sorted from them (not recorded which). The chain carries TRBV29-1 and TRBJ2-2; D not resolved. This clonotype was obtained from a man between 18 and 29 years old who had mild COVID-19 (a few samples of this study predate the infection). Cell type and time point are not known. CDR3 bases: TGCAGCGTTTTCGCACCCTCGAACACCGGGGAGCTGTTTTTT. It codes for CSVFAPSNTGELFF.